What follows are 14 T cell receptor beta chains derived from one specimen sequenced in a study of blood T cell repertoires in COVID-19. The protocol was immunoSEQ multiplex PCR, while the TCRdb copy is restricted to in-frame clones and leaves out a portion. The data contain 380,000 or so clones, more than 75% of them singletons. Sequencing used PBMCs or T cells enriched from blood (not recorded which). The receptors were sampled from a woman aged 30 to 39 with acute COVID-19.

The rearrangement uses TRBV4-1 and TRBJ2-3; no definite D call. This CDR3 has 13 amino acids. Between the trimmed V and J ends, which lost 4 bases and 4 bases, there was a span of 9 bases. Germline loops: CDR1 MGHRA, CDR2 YSYEKL. CDR3 in DNA: TGCGCCAGCAGCCCATTCGAGGCAGATACGCAGTATTTT. Protein: CASSPFEADTQYF.

The V gene is TRBV7-9, the J gene TRBJ1-5; perhaps TRBD1 as D (5 bases). This CDR3 is 13 amino acids long. The germline V gene has CDR1 SEHNR and CDR2 FQNEAQ (reference sequence). V lost 5 bases and J lost 5, with 10 bases in between. This CDR3 reads CASSLGADQPQHF. The CDR3 DNA reads as TGTGCCAGCAGCCTAGGGGCCGATCAGCCCCAGCATTTT.

A single count supports this clone. The rearrangement joins TRBV6-1 to TRBJ1-2; D is perhaps TRBD1 (5 bases). Deletions cut 1 base from V and 7 bases from J, with 13 bases between. From germline, CDR1 is MNHNS and CDR2 SASEGT. The CDR3 has 14 residues. The CDR3 DNA reads as TGTGCCAGCAGTGAAGGTTCAGGACACGGTGGCTACACCTTC. Amino acids: CASSEGSGHGGYTF.

The CDR3: CASSVASGDQETQYF. CDR3 sequence (DNA): TGTGCCAGCAGCGTAGCCAGCGGGGATCAAGAGACCCAGTACTTC. The chain is built from TRBV9 and TRBJ2-5; TRBD2 matches 7 bases. The CDR3 extends over 15 amino acids. The V and J ends lost 0 bases and 2 bases, in that order; junction bases with no gene match: 4. Germline CDR1 and CDR2: SGDLS and YYNGEE.

The V and J genes are TRBV24-1 and TRBJ2-3, with D maybe TRBD1 (5 bases). The CDR3 is 20 amino acids. Trimming took off 1 base at V and 2 bases at J, with 24 bases between the two ends. The germline CDR1 and CDR2 sequences are KGHDR and SFDVKD. The chain's CDR3 is CATSDLGVSSGSVATDTQYF. The CDR3 nucleotides are TGTGCCACCAGTGATTTAGGGGTTTCAAGTGGAAGCGTGGCCACAGATACGCAGTATTTT.

This rearrangement joins TRBV4-1 to TRBJ1-1; tentative D call: TRBD1 (6 bases). V was cut by 6 bases and J by 1 base, with 12 bases left in between. The CDR3 runs to 14 residues. Looked up from germline, CDR1 is MGHRA and CDR2 is YSYEKL. DNA of the CDR3: TGCGCCAGCAGGCCGACAGGTCGGAACACTGAAGCTTTCTTT. Protein sequence: CASRPTGRNTEAFF.

This chain links TRBV15 with TRBJ1-4, with 10 nucleotides matching TRBD1. This CDR3 region has 16 residues. V was clipped by 2 bases and J by 7 bases; unmatched bases: 7. Per germline, CDR1 LNHNV and CDR2 YYDKDF (reference sequence). Here the CDR3 DNA reads TGTGCCACCAGCAGATCTTGGACAGGGGGAGGTGAAAAACTGTTTTTT. As protein: CATSRSWTGGGEKLFF.

The rearrangement joins TRBV29-1 to TRBJ1-2, with TRBD1 matching over 7 bases. Trimming took 5 bases from V and 2 from J; bases not matched to a gene: 2. The CDR3 has 12 residues. The germline CDR1 and CDR2 sequences are SQVTM and ANQGSEA. The CDR3 DNA sequence: TGCAGCGTTCGACAGGGAAACTATGGCTACACCTTC. Translation: CSVRQGNYGYTF.

This chain's CDR3 is CASSELPSGGTNEQFF. CDR3 DNA: TGCGCCAGCAGCGAGCTTCCTAGCGGGGGGACCAATGAGCAGTTCTTC. The gene calls are TRBV5-1 and TRBJ2-1; the match to TRBD2 covers 11 bases. Germline CDR1 reads SGHRS; CDR2 reads YFSETQ. V shed 4 bases, J shed 6 bases, and the junction held 9 bases outside the gene matches. The CDR3 covers 16 residues.

This clone was seen only once. The chain is built from TRBV3-1 (or the pseudogene TRBV3-2) and TRBJ2-1; 8 nucleotides match TRBD2. The length of the CDR3 is 15 residues. The ends lost 2 bases at V and 9 bases at J; junction bases unmatched: 9. Germline CDR1 and CDR2: LGHDT and YNNKEL (reference sequence). CDR3 sequence reads: CASSQSAGGSVEQFF. In nucleotides, the CDR3 is TGTGCCAGCAGCCAAAGCGCGGGGGGATCGGTTGAGCAGTTCTTC.

The chain uses TRBV21-1 and TRBJ1-1; TRBD1, as called in the table, went unchecked against the DNA. TRBV21-1 is a known pseudogene. This CDR3 spans 17 amino acids. CDR3 bases: TGTGCCAGCAGCAAAGACGGCAGGGGGCATTGGGACACTGAAGCTTTCTTT. Translated: CASSKDGRGHWDTEAFF.

The chain couples TRBV7-2 to TRBJ1-1; D perhaps matches TRBD1 (6 bases). In germline, CDR1 is SGHTA, CDR2 FQGNSA. Between the trimmed V and J ends, which lost 5 bases and 0 bases, there was a span of 10 bases. CDR3 length: 14 amino acids. CDR3 protein: CASSPDRMNTEAFF. The CDR3 region has the DNA TGTGCCAGCAGCCCCGACAGGATGAACACTGAAGCTTTCTTT.

This clone was observed a few times. The chain has TRBV7-9 and TRBJ2-2; 12 nucleotides agree with TRBD1. Trimming took 10 bases from V and 4 from J; bases not matched to a gene: 4. CDR1 is SEHNR, CDR2 FQNEAQ, per germline (reference sequence). The CDR3 runs to 14 residues. The CDR3 is CAMGQGASTGELFF. The DNA of the CDR3 is TGTGCCATGGGACAGGGGGCTTCCACCGGGGAGCTGTTTTTT.

This chain joins TRBV3-1 (or the pseudogene TRBV3-2) and TRBJ2-2, with D uncertain. The V and J ends lost 1 base and 7 bases respectively, with 4 bases between them. Germline CDR1 LGHDT, CDR2 YNNKEL (reference sequence). The CDR3 consists of 12 residues. The CDR3: CASSQGHGELFF. Written as DNA, the CDR3 is TGTGCCAGCAGCCAAGGTCACGGGGAGCTGTTTTTT.